The 32 T cell receptor beta chains below come from one sample, sequenced in a study of blood T cell repertoires in COVID-19. TCRdb keeps only in-frame clones here, not all; method: immunoSEQ multiplex PCR. The table lists about 230,000 clones, roughly 83% of them singletons. The specimen sequenced was peripheral blood. Receptor source: a man aged 40-49 years with acute or convalescent COVID-19.

The genes are TRBV15 and TRBJ2-1; 10 positions match TRBD2. The CDR3 loop spans 20 amino acids. The V segment lost 0 bases and the J segment 0 bases; nucleotides outside the gene matches: 11. Germline V gene sequence: CDR1 LNHNV, CDR2 YYDKDF (reference sequence). CDR3 region: CATSRDSTSGRAGSYNEQFF. The CDR3 DNA reads TGTGCCACCAGCAGAGATAGCACGAGCGGGAGGGCCGGCTCCTACAATGAGCAGTTCTTC.

The chain couples TRBV19 to TRBJ1-2, with a weak D call TRBD1 (5 bases). The CDR3 totals 12 residues. Trimming pared 5 bases from V and 4 bases from J, leaving 8 bases between. CDR1 is LNHDA and CDR2 is SQIVND in the germline V gene (reference sequence). The DNA for the CDR3 is TGTGCCAGTAGTCAGACAGCCTATGGCTACACCTTC. Protein: CASSQTAYGYTF.

The count of this clone is one. This chain connects TRBV5-1 to TRBJ1-1; D remains unclear. Trimming shortened V by 2 bases and J by 0 bases, and 8 bases separated the two germline ends. Germline V lookup: CDR1 SGHRS, CDR2 YFSETQ. CDR3 length equals 14 residues. The CDR3 spells CASSLSSLNTEAFF. As DNA, the CDR3 is TGCGCCAGCAGCTTAAGTAGTTTGAACACTGAAGCTTTCTTT. Looking up the rest from reference TRBV5-1 and TRBJ1-1 gives the full variable domain: KAGVTQTPRYLIKTRGQQVTLSCSPISGHRSVSWYQQTPGQGLQFLFEYFSETQRNKGNFPGRFSGRQFSNSRSEMNVSTLELGDSALYLCASSLSSLNTEAFFGQGTRLTVV.

The chain joins TRBV10-3 to TRBJ1-2; maybe TRBD1 (5 bases). V lost 0 bases to trimming and J lost 4 bases, with 12 bases between them. The CDR3 is 15 amino acids. The germline V gene has CDR1 ENHRY and CDR2 SYGVKD. The CDR3 DNA sequence: TGTGCCATCAGTGAGTCTACAGGTTACTCCTATGGCTACACCTTC. Amino acids: CAISESTGYSYGYTF.

The gene calls are TRBV5-1 and TRBJ1-5, with D unresolved. Germline values: CDR1 SGHRS, CDR2 YFSETQ. The CDR3 totals 13 residues. V lost 2 bases to trimming and J lost 10 bases, with 13 bases between them. The CDR3 nucleotides are TGCGCCAGCAGCTTAGGCAGCGCCGACCCCCAGCATTTT. It codes for CASSLGSADPQHF.

This clone was recorded a few times. The chain couples TRBV9 to TRBJ2-7; TRBD2 agrees at 10 bases. Germline CDR1 is SGDLS and CDR2 is YYNGEE. This CDR3 region has 15 residues. The V and J ends lost 0 bases and 7 bases, in that order; junction bases with no gene match: 7. This CDR3 reads CASSVDTSGIGEQYF. The DNA for the CDR3 is TGTGCCAGCAGCGTAGACACTAGCGGGATTGGGGAGCAGTACTTC. Full variable domain (missing parts from reference TRBV9 and TRBJ2-7): DSGVTQTPKHLITATGQRVTLRCSPRSGDLSVYWYQQSLDQGLQFLIQYYNGEERAKGNILERFSAQQFPDLHSELNLSSLELGDSALYFCASSVDTSGIGEQYFGPGTRLTVT.

The chain couples TRBV6-6 to TRBJ2-7, with TRBD2 identical over 12 bases. The V gene end was trimmed by 8 bases and the J gene end by 4 bases; junction bases not matched to a gene: 12. Looked up from germline, CDR1 is MNHNY and CDR2 is SVGAGI (reference sequence). The CDR3 is 16 residues long. The CDR3 loop reads CASLGASGRAAYEQYF. CDR3 coding DNA: TGTGCCAGCCTTGGGGCTAGCGGGAGGGCCGCGTACGAGCAGTACTTC.

The gene calls are TRBV30 and TRBJ1-6, with D possibly matching TRBD1 (5 bases). Germline CDR1 GTSNPN, CDR2 SVGIG (reference sequence). The V end was cut by 0 bases, the J end by 7 bases, with 10 bases between. The CDR3 runs 14 residues. This chain's CDR3 is CAWSVPGLNSPLHF. The DNA of the CDR3 is TGTGCCTGGAGTGTACCAGGGCTGAATTCACCCCTCCACTTT. The complete variable domain, with remaining parts taken from reference TRBV30 and TRBJ1-6, reads SQTIHQWPATLVQPVGSPLSLECTVEGTSNPNLYWYRQAAGRGLQLLFYSVGIGQISSEVPQNLSASRPQDRQFILSSKKLLLSDSGFYLCAWSVPGLNSPLHFGNGTRLTVT.

V gene TRBV10-2 combines with J gene TRBJ2-1, with 12 bases fitting TRBD2. V gave up 3 bases and J gave up 7 bases; unmatched junction bases: 4. Per the germline V gene, CDR1 is WSHSY and CDR2 is SAAADI. This CDR3 has 15 residues. The CDR3 region is CASSERLAGVNEQFF. The CDR3 DNA sequence: TGCGCCAGCAGTGAACGACTAGCGGGAGTGAATGAGCAGTTCTTC.

The CDR3 DNA is TGTGCCAGCAGCCTAGGTAAGGACAGGGTTAGGAACACTGAAGCTTTCTTT. Amino acid sequence: CASSLGKDRVRNTEAFF. The chain carries TRBV3-1 (or the pseudogene TRBV3-2) and TRBJ1-1; 8 nucleotides line up with TRBD1. The germline V gene has CDR1 LGHDT and CDR2 YNNKEL (reference sequence). Germline trimming cut 4 bases from V and 1 base from J; bases unmatched to any gene: 11. The CDR3 totals 17 residues.

This clone has only a few counts. This sequence joins TRBV18 and TRBJ1-1; possibly TRBD1 for D (5 bases). This CDR3 is built from 14 residues. V was trimmed by 5 bases and J by 5 bases, leaving 15 bases between them. In germline, CDR1 is KGHSH, CDR2 LQKENI. CDR3 nucleotide sequence: TGTGCCAGCTCATCCGTAGGGGCGGGGACTGAAGCTTTCTTT. It yields the protein CASSSVGAGTEAFF.

This clone has only one observation. The chain uses TRBV2 and TRBJ2-5; TRBD2 is a possible D gene (6 bases). Per germline, CDR1 SNHLY and CDR2 FYNNEI. V was trimmed by 5 bases and J by 0 bases, leaving 13 bases between them. This CDR3 has 15 amino acids. CDR3 nucleotide sequence: TGTGCCAGCAGTTTAGCGGCATCTTACCAAGAGACCCAGTACTTC. It specifies CASSLAASYQETQYF.

Here the CDR3 DNA reads TGTGCCAGCAGCCAAGTAAGCGGTTCTGAAGCTTTCTTT. It codes for CASSQVSGSEAFF. The genes are TRBV14 and TRBJ1-1; D unresolved. V lost 1 base and J lost 6, with 9 bases in between. The CDR3 is made up of 13 amino acids. Germline CDR1 SGHDN, CDR2 FVKESK.

This sequence joins TRBV7-2 and TRBJ2-4; tentative D call: TRBD2 (6 bases). CDR1 is SGHTA and CDR2 is FQGNSA in the germline V gene. The CDR3 is made up of 15 amino acids. V shed 5 bases and J shed 0 bases, with 11 bases lying between them. CDR3 nucleotides: TGTGCCAGCAGCCTGGACTACTCAGCCAAAAACATTCAGTACTTC. This gives the protein CASSLDYSAKNIQYF. The full variable domain, its missing parts supplied by reference TRBV7-2 and TRBJ2-4, is GAGVSQSPSNKVTEKGKDVELRCDPISGHTALYWYRQSLGQGLEFLIYFQGNSAPDKSGLPSDRFSAERTGGSVSTLTIQRTQQEDSAVYLCASSLDYSAKNIQYFGAGTRLSVL.

The gene calls are TRBV18 and TRBJ2-5; perhaps TRBD2 as D (5 bases). The CDR3 sequence is 13 residues long. V gave up 3 bases and J gave up 1 base, with 6 bases separating them. Per germline, CDR1 KGHSH and CDR2 LQKENI. The CDR3 spells CASSPRAQETQYF. CDR3 sequence (DNA): TGTGCCAGCTCACCGAGGGCCCAAGAGACCCAGTACTTC.

This rearrangement joins TRBV28 to TRBJ1-4, with D tentatively TRBD1 (6 bases). The CDR3 totals 14 residues. The V end was cut by 7 bases, the J end by 8 bases, with 17 bases between. The germline V gene has CDR1 MDHEN and CDR2 SYDVKM. CDR3 coding DNA: TGTGCCAGCACCGGGACACCCGTGGGCGAAAAACTGTTTTTT. This encodes CASTGTPVGEKLFF.

For the CDR3, the DNA is TGTGCCAGCAGTAACATGAACACTGAAGCTTTCTTT. This translates into CASSNMNTEAFF. The genes are TRBV6-6 and TRBJ1-1; D gene uncertain. The germline V gene encodes CDR1 MNHNY and CDR2 SVGAGI (reference sequence). Trimming removed 5 bases from V and 0 bases from J, with 4 bases in between. The CDR3 spans 12 residues.

V and J are TRBV6-5 and TRBJ1-2; TRBD1 agrees at 9 bases. The CDR3 has 15 amino acids. Germline assignment: CDR1 MNHEY and CDR2 SVGAGI. After removal of 2 bases from V and 2 bases from J, the junction contained 3 bases not matched to a gene. The CDR3 spells CASSYPGTGNYGYTF. As DNA, the CDR3 is TGTGCCAGCAGTTACCCCGGGACAGGGAACTATGGCTACACCTTC.

V gene TRBV18 combines with J gene TRBJ2-1; a possible D gene is TRBD2 (6 bases). This CDR3 region has 16 residues. Germline V CDR1 and CDR2: KGHSH, LQKENI. V lost 3 bases and J 3 bases, leaving 15 bases between the germline ends. CDR3 region: CASSPPGLGGYNEQFF. The CDR3, as DNA: TGTGCCAGCTCACCCCCGGGACTTGGCGGCTACAATGAGCAGTTCTTC.

This clone has just one count. V is TRBV28 and J is TRBJ1-5; D remains ambiguous. V was clipped by 8 bases and J by 0 bases, with 14 bases between them. The CDR3 has 15 amino acids. Germline values: CDR1 MDHEN, CDR2 SYDVKM. In DNA form, the CDR3 reads TGTGCCAGCCAGAGGATCGACGGTAGCAATCAGCCCCAGCATTTT. Its translation is CASQRIDGSNQPQHF.

V usage is TRBV19 and J usage is TRBJ2-1; TRBD2 aligns across 10 bases. Germline V gives CDR1 LNHDA, CDR2 SQIVND (reference sequence). This CDR3 is built from 16 residues. The ends lost 5 bases at V and 3 bases at J; junction bases unmatched: 7. The CDR3 DNA reads as TGTGCCAGTAGTTCTCGAGCGGGAGGGGACTACAATGAGCAGTTCTTC. It encodes CASSSRAGGDYNEQFF.

The rearrangement uses TRBV3-1 (or the pseudogene TRBV3-2) and TRBJ2-1, with 7 nucleotides matching TRBD2. This CDR3 is 15 amino acids long. The junction had 6 bases not matched to a gene; V was cut back by 2 bases and J by 5 bases. CDR1 is LGHDT, CDR2 YNNKEL, per germline (reference sequence). The CDR3 is CASSQLNAGDNEQFF. The CDR3 nucleotides read TGTGCCAGCAGCCAACTGAACGCGGGAGACAATGAGCAGTTCTTC.

A single count supports this clone. The V call is TRBV7-9, the J call TRBJ2-3; 11 bases match TRBD2. V was clipped by 5 bases and J by 0 bases; unmatched bases: 10. Germline loops: CDR1 SEHNR, CDR2 FQNEAQ (reference sequence). This CDR3 is built from 18 residues. CDR3 in amino acids: CASSRRGTSGRSTDTQYF. The CDR3 DNA sequence: TGTGCCAGCAGCCGACGAGGGACTAGCGGAAGGAGCACAGATACGCAGTATTTT.

The rearrangement joins TRBV3-1 (or the pseudogene TRBV3-2) to TRBJ1-4; weak D call: TRBD1 (5 bases). CDR3 length equals 13 residues. Trimming cost V 5 bases and J 12 bases, with 16 bases left between them. Germline V lookup: CDR1 LGHDT, CDR2 YNNKEL (reference sequence). CDR3 DNA sequence: TGTGCCAGCAGCGACAGCGAGATTTGGGAACTGTTTTTT. Translation: CASSDSEIWELFF.

This sequence joins TRBV15 and TRBJ2-3, with unresolved D. Germline V gene lookup returns CDR1 LNHNV and CDR2 YYDKDF (reference sequence). The V gene lost 0 bases and the J gene lost 0 bases, with 4 bases spanning the gap. CDR3 size: 14 residues. CDR3 region: CATSRESSTDTQYF. The CDR3 DNA sequence: TGTGCCACCAGCAGAGAGAGCAGCACAGATACGCAGTATTTT.

The chain's CDR3 is CASSQVRGNEKLFF. DNA of the CDR3: TGCGCCAGCAGCCAAGTCAGGGGTAATGAAAAACTGTTTTTT. The rearrangement links TRBV4-1 to TRBJ1-4; D may be TRBD1 (6 bases). The CDR3 has 14 amino acids. Germline-derived CDR1 and CDR2 are MGHRA and YSYEKL. The V gene lost 1 base and the J gene lost 4 bases, with 7 bases spanning the gap.

V gene TRBV7-9 combines with J gene TRBJ1-2; D unclear. V lost 5 bases and J lost 1, with 14 bases in between. The CDR3 runs 15 residues. Germline-derived CDR1 and CDR2 are SEHNR and FQNEAQ (reference sequence). The CDR3 bases are TGTGCCAGCAGCGGTATCATACTTCTTAACTATGGCTACACCTTC. This encodes CASSGIILLNYGYTF.

The chain recombines TRBV7-8 with TRBJ1-3, with D unclear. The germline CDR1 and CDR2 sequences are SGHVS and FQNEAQ. V was clipped by 4 bases and J by 4 bases, with 8 bases between them. This CDR3 contains 13 residues. The CDR3 region is CASSYLRGNTIYF. CDR3 nucleotide sequence: TGTGCCAGCAGCTACTTGAGGGGAAACACCATATATTTT.

This rearrangement joins TRBV4-2 to TRBJ1-1; possibly TRBD1 for D (5 bases). The germline V and J ends were trimmed by 4 bases and 4 bases, with 10 bases remaining between them. The CDR3 is 13 residues long. Germline V gene data show CDR1 as LGHNA and CDR2 as YNFKEQ. The CDR3 region is CASSLGHPTEAFF. In nucleotides, the CDR3 is TGTGCCAGCAGCCTAGGACACCCCACTGAAGCTTTCTTT.

This rearrangement joins TRBV18 to TRBJ2-7; 10 nucleotides line up with TRBD2. V lost 1 base, J lost 4 bases, and 7 bases stayed unmatched. The CDR3 is 16 residues long. CDR1 KGHSH and CDR2 LQKENI come from the germline V gene. In nucleotides, the CDR3 is TGTGCCAGCTCACCACGGTCGGGACTAGCGTCGTACGAGCAGTACTTC. Amino acids: CASSPRSGLASYEQYF.

The rearrangement joins TRBV10-1 to TRBJ2-3; the match to TRBD2 covers 10 bases. The V gene end was trimmed by 9 bases and the J gene end by 3 bases; junction bases not matched to a gene: 3. The CDR3 sequence is 13 residues long. CDR1 is WNHNN and CDR2 is SYGVQD in the germline V gene (reference sequence). The CDR3 bases are TGCGCCAGTACGACTAGCGGGACAGATACGCAGTATTTT. This gives the protein CASTTSGTDTQYF.

This clone was counted between two and nine times. The chain carries TRBV6-5 and TRBJ2-1, with D maybe TRBD2 (5 bases). V was clipped by 7 bases and J by 8 bases, with 15 bases between them. This CDR3 spans 13 amino acids. The germline CDR1 and CDR2 sequences are MNHEY and SVGAGI. CDR3 bases: TGTGCCAGCATGGTTATCTCGAGGGATGAGCAGTTCTTC. Protein product: CASMVISRDEQFF.